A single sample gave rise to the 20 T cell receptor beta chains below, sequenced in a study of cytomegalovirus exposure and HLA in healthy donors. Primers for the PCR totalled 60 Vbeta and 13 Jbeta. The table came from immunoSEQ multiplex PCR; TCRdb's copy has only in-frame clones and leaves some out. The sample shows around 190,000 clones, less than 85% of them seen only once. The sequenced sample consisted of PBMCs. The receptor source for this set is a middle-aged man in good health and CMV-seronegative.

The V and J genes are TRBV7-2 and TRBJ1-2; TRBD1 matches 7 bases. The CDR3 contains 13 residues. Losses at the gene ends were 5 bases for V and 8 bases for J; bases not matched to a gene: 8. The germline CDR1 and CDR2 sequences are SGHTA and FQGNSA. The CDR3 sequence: CASSIQGTEGYTF. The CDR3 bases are TGTGCCAGCAGCATACAGGGGACGGAAGGCTACACCTTC.

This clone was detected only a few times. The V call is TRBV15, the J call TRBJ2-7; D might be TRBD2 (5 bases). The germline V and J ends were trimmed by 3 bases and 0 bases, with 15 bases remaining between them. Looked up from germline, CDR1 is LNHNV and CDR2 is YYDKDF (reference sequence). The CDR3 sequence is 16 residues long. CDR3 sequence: CATSSSRERFSYEQYF. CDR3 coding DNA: TGTGCCACCAGCAGTTCGAGGGAGCGGTTCTCCTACGAGCAGTACTTC.

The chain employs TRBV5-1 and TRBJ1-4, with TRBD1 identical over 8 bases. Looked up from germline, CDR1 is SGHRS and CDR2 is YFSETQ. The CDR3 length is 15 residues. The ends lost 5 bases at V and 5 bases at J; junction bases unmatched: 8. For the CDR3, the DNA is TGCGCCAGCAGTCGAGCAGGGGGCATGAATGAAAAACTGTTTTTT. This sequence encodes CASSRAGGMNEKLFF.

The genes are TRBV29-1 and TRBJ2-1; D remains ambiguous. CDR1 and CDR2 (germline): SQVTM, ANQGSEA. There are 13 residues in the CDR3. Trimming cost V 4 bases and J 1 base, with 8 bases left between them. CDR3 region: CSVVIGSYNEQFF. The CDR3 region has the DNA TGCAGCGTTGTGATCGGGTCCTACAATGAGCAGTTCTTC.

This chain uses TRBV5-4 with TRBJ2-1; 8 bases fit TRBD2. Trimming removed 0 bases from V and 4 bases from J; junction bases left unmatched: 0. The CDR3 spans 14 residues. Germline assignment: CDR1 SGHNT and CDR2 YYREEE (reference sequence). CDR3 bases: TGTGCCAGCAGCTTGGAGCGGGAGTACAATGAGCAGTTCTTC. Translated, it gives CASSLEREYNEQFF. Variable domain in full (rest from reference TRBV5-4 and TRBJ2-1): ETGVTQSPTHLIKTRGQQVTLRCSSQSGHNTVSWYQQALGQGPQFIFQYYREEENGRGNFPPRFSGLQFPNYSSELNVNALELDDSALYLCASSLEREYNEQFFGPGTRLTVL.

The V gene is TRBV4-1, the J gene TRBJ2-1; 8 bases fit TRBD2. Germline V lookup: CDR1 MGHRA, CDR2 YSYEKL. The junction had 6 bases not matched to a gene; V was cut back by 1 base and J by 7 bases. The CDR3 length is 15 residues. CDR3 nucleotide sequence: TGCGCCAGCAGCCAAGTTACGGGGGGGCCGAATGAGCAGTTCTTC. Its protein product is CASSQVTGGPNEQFF.

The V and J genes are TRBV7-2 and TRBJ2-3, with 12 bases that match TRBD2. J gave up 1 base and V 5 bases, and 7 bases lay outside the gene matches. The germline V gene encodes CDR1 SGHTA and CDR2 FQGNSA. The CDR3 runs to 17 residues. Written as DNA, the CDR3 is TGTGCCAGCAGCCCTCCGGGACTAGCGGGTGGCACAGATACGCAGTATTTT. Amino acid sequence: CASSPPGLAGGTDTQYF.

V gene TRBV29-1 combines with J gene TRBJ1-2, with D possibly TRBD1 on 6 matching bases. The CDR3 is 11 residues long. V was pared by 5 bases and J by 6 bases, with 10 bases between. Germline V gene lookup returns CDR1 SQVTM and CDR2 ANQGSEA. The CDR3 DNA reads TGCAGCGTTCACAGGGATAATGGCTACACCTTC. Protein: CSVHRDNGYTF.

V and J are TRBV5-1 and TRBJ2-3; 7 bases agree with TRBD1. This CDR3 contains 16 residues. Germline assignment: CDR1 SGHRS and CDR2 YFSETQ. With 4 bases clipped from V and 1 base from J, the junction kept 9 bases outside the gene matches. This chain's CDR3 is CASSAPLGTGTDTQYF. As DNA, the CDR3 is TGCGCCAGCAGCGCCCCGCTCGGGACAGGCACAGATACGCAGTATTTT. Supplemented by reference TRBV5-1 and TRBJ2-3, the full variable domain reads KAGVTQTPRYLIKTRGQQVTLSCSPISGHRSVSWYQQTPGQGLQFLFEYFSETQRNKGNFPGRFSGRQFSNSRSEMNVSTLELGDSALYLCASSAPLGTGTDTQYFGPGTRLTVL.

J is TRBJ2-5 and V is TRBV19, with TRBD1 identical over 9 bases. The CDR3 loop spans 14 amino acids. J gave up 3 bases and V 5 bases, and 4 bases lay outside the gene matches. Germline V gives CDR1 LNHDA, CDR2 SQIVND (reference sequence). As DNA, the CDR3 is TGTGCCAGTAGTGGTAGGACAGGGGAAGAGACCCAGTACTTC. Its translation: CASSGRTGEETQYF.

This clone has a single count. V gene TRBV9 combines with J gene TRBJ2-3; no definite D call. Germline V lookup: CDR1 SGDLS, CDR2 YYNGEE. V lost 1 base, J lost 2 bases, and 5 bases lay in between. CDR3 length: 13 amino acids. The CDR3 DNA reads TGTGCCAGCAGCGTAACCTACACAGATACGCAGTATTTT. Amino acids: CASSVTYTDTQYF.

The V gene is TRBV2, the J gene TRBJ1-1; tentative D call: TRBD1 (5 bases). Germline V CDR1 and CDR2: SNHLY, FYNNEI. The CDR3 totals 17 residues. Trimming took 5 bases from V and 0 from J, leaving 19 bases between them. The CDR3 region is CASSPGGARVMNTEAFF. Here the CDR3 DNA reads TGTGCCAGCAGTCCCGGAGGGGCGCGCGTCATGAACACTGAAGCTTTCTTT.

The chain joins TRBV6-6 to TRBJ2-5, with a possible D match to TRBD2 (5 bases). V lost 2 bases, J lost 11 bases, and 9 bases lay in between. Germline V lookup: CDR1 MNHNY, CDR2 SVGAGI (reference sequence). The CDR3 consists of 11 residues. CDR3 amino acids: CASSYEWEQYF. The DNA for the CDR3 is TGTGCCAGCAGTTACGAGTGGGAGCAGTACTTC.

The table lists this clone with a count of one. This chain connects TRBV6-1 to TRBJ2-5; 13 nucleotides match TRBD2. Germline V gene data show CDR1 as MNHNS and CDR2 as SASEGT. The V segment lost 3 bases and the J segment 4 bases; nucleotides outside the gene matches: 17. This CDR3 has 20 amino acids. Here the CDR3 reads CASSDTLGRIGTSGAETQYF. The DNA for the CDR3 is TGTGCCAGCAGTGACACATTGGGACGGATCGGGACTAGCGGGGCAGAGACCCAGTACTTC.

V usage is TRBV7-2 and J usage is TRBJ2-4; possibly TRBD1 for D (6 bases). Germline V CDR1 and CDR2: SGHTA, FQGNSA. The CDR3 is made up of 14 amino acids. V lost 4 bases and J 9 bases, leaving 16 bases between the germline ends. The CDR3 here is CASSSRGGGSIQYF. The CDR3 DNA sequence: TGTGCCAGCAGCTCTAGAGGGGGTGGGAGCATTCAGTACTTC.

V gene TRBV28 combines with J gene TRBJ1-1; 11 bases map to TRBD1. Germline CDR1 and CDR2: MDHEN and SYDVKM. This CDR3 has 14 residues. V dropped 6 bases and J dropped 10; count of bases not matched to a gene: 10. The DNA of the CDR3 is TGTGCCAGCAGACGGACAGGGGGCGGGAGGGGAGCTTTCTTT. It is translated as CASRRTGGGRGAFF.

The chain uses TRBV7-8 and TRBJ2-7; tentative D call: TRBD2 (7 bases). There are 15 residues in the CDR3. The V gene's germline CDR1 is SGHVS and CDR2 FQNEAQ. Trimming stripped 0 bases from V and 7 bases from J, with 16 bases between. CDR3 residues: CASSLAQGRGGEQYF. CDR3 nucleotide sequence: TGTGCCAGCAGCTTAGCGCAGGGGAGGGGGGGTGAGCAGTACTTC.

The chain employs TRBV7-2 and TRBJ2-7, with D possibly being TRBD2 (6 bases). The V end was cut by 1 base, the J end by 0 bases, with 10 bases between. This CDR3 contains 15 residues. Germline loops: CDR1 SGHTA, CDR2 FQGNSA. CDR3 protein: CASSLVRGNSYEQYF. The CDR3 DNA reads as TGTGCCAGCAGCTTAGTTCGGGGGAACTCCTACGAGCAGTACTTC.

CDR3 sequence reads: CAILRDSDYEQYF. CDR3 in DNA: TGTGCCATCCTAAGGGACTCAGACTACGAGCAGTACTTC. The chain recombines TRBV10-3 with TRBJ2-7, with D possibly TRBD2 on 6 matching bases. Between the trimmed V and J ends, which lost 8 bases and 3 bases, there was a span of 14 bases. Per germline, CDR1 ENHRY and CDR2 SYGVKD. The length of the CDR3 is 13 residues.

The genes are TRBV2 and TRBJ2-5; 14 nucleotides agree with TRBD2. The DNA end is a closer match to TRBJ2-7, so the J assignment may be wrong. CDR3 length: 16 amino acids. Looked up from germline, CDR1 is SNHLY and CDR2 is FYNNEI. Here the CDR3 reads CASSRTGTSGSYEQYF. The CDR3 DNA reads TGTGCCAGCAGTAGAACCGGGACTAGCGGGAGCTACGAGCAGTACTTC.